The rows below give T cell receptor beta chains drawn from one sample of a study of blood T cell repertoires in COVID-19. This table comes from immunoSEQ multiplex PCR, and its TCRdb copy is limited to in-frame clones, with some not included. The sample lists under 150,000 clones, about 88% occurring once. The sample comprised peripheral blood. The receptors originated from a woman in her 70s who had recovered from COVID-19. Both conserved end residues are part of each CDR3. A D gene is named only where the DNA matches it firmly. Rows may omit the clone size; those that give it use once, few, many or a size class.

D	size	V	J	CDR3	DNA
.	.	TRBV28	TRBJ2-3	CASGLYTEQYF	TGTGCCAGCGGCCTTTACACCGAGCAGTATTTT
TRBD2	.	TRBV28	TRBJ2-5	CASSWAWGSLAGHQETQYF	TGTGCCAGCAGTTGGGCGTGGGGTTCCCTAGCGGGACATCAAGAGACCCAGTACTTC
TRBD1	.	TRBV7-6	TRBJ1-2	CASSSFAGTGGGYTF	TGTGCCAGCAGCTCCTTCGCTGGGACAGGGGGTGGCTACACCTTC
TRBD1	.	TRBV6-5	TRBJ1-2	CASRLTGNYGYTF	TGTGCCAGCAGGCTGACAGGGAACTATGGCTACACCTTC
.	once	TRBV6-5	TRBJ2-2	CASSPGTHNTGELFF	TGTGCCAGCAGCCCCGGGACTCATAACACCGGGGAGCTGTTTTTT
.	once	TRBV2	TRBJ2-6	CASSSQGGYSGANVLTF	TGTGCCAGCAGCAGCCAAGGGGGTTATTCCGGGGCCAACGTCCTGACTTTC
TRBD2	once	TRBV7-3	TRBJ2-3	CASSLRTSGSNTDTQYF	TGTGCCAGCAGCTTAAGGACTAGCGGGAGTAACACAGATACGCAGTATTTT
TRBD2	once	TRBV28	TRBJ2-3	CASSSVSGGRTDTQYF	TGTGCCAGCAGTTCCGTTAGCGGCGGGAGGACAGATACGCAGTATTTT
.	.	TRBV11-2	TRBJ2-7	CASSSYYEQYF	TGTGCCAGCAGCTCGTACTACGAGCAGTACTTC
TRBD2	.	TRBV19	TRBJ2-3	CASSEGLAGLDTQYF	TGTGCCAGTAGCGAGGGACTAGCGGGTTTGGATACGCAGTATTTT
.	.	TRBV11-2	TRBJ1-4	CASSLEGPGNEKLFF	TGTGCCAGCAGCTTAGAGGGCCCTGGGAATGAAAAACTGTTTTTT
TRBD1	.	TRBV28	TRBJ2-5	CASKRGPRETQYF	TGTGCCAGCAAAAGGGGGCCGAGGGAGACCCAGTACTTC
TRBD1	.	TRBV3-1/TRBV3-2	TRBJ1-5	CASSHLRTGEPLKPQHF	TGTGCCAGCAGCCACTTACGGACAGGGGAACCGCTAAAGCCCCAGCATTTT
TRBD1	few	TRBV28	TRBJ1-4	CASRSPGTGDEKLFF	TGTGCCAGCAGATCTCCCGGGACAGGGGATGAAAAACTGTTTTTT
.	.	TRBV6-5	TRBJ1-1	CASNKTRLNTEAFF	TGTGCCAGCAATAAGACACGCTTGAACACTGAAGCTTTCTTT
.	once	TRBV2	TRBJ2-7	CASSRTYLLSYEQYF	TGTGCCAGCAGTCGAACCTACCTCCTCTCCTACGAGCAGTACTTC
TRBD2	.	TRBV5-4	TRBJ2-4	CASSAGGQRTKNIQYF	TGTGCCAGCAGCGCGGGGGGGCAACGGACCAAAAACATTCAGTACTTC
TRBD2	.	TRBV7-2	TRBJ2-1	CASSPPGGPHNEQFF	TGTGCCAGCAGCCCTCCGGGGGGGCCCCACAATGAGCAGTTCTTC
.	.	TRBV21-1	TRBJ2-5	CARSRGPVVRETQYF	TGTGCCAGGTCGCGGGGGCCCGTGGTCCGGGAGACCCAGTACTTC
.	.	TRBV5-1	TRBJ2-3	CASSQRADTQYF	TGCGCCAGCAGCCAGAGGGCAGATACGCAGTATTTT
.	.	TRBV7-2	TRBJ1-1	CASSPLYVAFF	TGTGCCAGCAGCCCCCTCTACGTGGCTTTCTTT
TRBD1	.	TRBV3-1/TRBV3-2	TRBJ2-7	CASSHHDRAHEQYF	TGTGCCAGCAGCCATCATGACAGGGCCCACGAGCAGTACTTC
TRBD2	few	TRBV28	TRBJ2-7	CASSLWAGAGEQYF	TGTGCCAGCAGTTTATGGGCGGGAGCGGGGGAGCAGTACTTC
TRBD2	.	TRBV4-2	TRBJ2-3	CASSPGVAGGDTQYF	TGTGCCAGCAGCCCCGGGGTAGCGGGAGGGGATACGCAGTATTTT
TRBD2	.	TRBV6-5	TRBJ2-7	CASSREAGREQYF	TGTGCCAGCAGCCGGGAGGCCGGTCGCGAGCAGTACTTC
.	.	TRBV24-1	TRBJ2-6	CATSDGVISGANVLTF	TGTGCCACCAGTGACGGGGTGATCTCTGGGGCCAACGTCCTGACTTTC
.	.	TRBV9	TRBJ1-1	CASSLIEGSDEAFF	TGTGCCAGCAGCCTTATTGAGGGATCGGATGAAGCTTTCTTT
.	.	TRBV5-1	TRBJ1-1	CASSLAADSLNTEAFF	TGCGCCAGCAGCTTGGCTGCGGACAGTTTGAACACTGAAGCTTTCTTT
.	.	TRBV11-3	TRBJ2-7	CASSLQSGEQYF	TGTGCCAGCAGCTTACAAAGCGGCGAGCAGTACTTC
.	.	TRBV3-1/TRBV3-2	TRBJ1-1	CASSQEASNTEAFF	TGTGCCAGCAGCCAAGAGGCTTCGAACACTGAAGCTTTCTTT
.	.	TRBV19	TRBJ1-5	CASDGGPGQPQHF	TGTGCCTCCGACGGAGGGCCCGGTCAGCCCCAGCATTTT
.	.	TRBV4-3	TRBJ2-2	CASSQAQGNTGELFF	TGCGCCAGCAGCCAAGCTCAGGGGAACACCGGGGAGCTGTTTTTT
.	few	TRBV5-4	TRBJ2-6	CASSFGQYSGANVLTF	TGTGCCAGCAGCTTTGGCCAATACTCTGGGGCCAACGTCCTGACTTTC
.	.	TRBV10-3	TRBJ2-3	CAISGAVSTDTQYF	TGTGCCATCAGTGGCGCGGTTAGCACAGATACGCAGTATTTT
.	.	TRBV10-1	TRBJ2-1	CASLAGVDNEQFF	TGCGCCAGTTTGGCCGGGGTCGACAATGAGCAGTTCTTC
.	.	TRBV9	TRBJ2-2	CASSVGGGATGELFF	TGTGCCAGCAGCGTAGGAGGGGGGGCGACCGGGGAGCTGTTTTTT
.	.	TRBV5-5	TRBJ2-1	CASSLLGGSYNEQFF	TGTGCCAGCAGCCTGCTGGGAGGCTCCTACAATGAGCAGTTCTTC
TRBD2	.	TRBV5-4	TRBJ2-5	CASTERLAGQETQYF	TGTGCCAGCACCGAACGGCTAGCGGGGCAAGAGACCCAGTACTTC
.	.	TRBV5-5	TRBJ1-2	CASSLKQGNYGYTF	TGTGCCAGCAGCCTAAAACAGGGTAACTATGGCTACACCTTC
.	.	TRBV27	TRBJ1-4	CASRLRGQGEKLFF	TGTGCCAGCAGATTAAGGGGCCAGGGGGAAAAACTGTTTTTT
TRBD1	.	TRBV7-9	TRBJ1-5	CASSSADRGMPQHF	TGTGCCAGCAGCTCAGCCGACAGGGGCATGCCCCAGCATTTT
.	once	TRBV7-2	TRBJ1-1	CASSLSNPRRDTEAFF	TGTGCCAGCAGCTTATCTAACCCCCGCCGGGACACTGAAGCTTTCTTT
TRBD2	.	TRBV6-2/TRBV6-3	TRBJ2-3	CASSYRGTSGGRGTDTQYF	TGTGCCAGCAGTTACCGCGGGACTAGCGGGGGGAGGGGCACAGATACGCAGTATTTT
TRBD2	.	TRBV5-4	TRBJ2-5	CASSQGLAQETQYF	TGTGCCAGCAGCCAGGGACTAGCGCAGGAGACCCAGTACTTC
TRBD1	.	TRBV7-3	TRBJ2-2	CASSLGTGWTGELFF	TGTGCCAGCAGCTTGGGGACAGGGTGGACCGGGGAGCTGTTTTTT
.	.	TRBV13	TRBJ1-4	CASSLWRRNNEKLFF	TGTGCCAGCAGCTTATGGCGCAGGAATAATGAAAAACTGTTTTTT
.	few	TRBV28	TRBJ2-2	CASSILTGELFF	TGTGCCAGCAGTATCCTCACCGGGGAGCTGTTTTTT
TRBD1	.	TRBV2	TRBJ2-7	CASVGTGVGEQYF	TGTGCCAGCGTAGGGACAGGGGTCGGCGAGCAGTACTTC
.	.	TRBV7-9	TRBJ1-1	CASSPRGNTEAFF	TGTGCCAGCAGCCCGCGGGGGAACACTGAAGCTTTCTTT
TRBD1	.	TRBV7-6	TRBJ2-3	CASSLEGGWGDTQYF	TGTGCCAGCAGCTTAGAAGGGGGCTGGGGAGATACGCAGTATTTT
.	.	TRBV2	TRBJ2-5	CASSEGLQETQYF	TGTGCCAGCAGCGAGGGCCTACAAGAGACCCAGTACTTC
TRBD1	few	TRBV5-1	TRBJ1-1	CASGGRDRGNTEAFF	TGCGCCAGCGGGGGCCGGGACAGGGGGAACACTGAAGCTTTCTTT
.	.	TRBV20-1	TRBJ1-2	CSAGTPGGYTF	TGCAGTGCCGGGACTCCCGGAGGCTACACCTTC
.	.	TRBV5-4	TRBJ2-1	CASSTSGEWGNEQFF	TGTGCCAGCAGTACCTCGGGGGAGTGGGGCAATGAGCAGTTCTTC
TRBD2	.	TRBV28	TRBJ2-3	CASSTSSGRTDTQYF	TGTGCCAGCAGTACCAGCAGCGGGAGGACAGATACGCAGTATTTT
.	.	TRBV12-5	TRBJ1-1	CASGREPNTEAFF	TGTGCTAGTGGCCGAGAGCCTAACACTGAAGCTTTCTTT
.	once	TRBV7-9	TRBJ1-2	CASSGGGQHGYTF	TGTGCCAGCAGCGGAGGTGGTCAGCATGGCTACACCTTC
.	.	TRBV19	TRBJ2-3	CASSTSQGPDTQYF	TGTGCCAGTAGCACCTCACAGGGCCCAGATACGCAGTATTTT
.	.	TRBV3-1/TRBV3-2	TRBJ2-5	CASSPRQQGKRETQYF	TGTGCCAGCAGCCCCAGACAGCAGGGGAAACGGGAGACCCAGTACTTC
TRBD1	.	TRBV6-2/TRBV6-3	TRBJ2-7	CASSYWDRYEQYF	TGTGCCAGCAGTTACTGGGACAGGTACGAGCAGTACTTC